This entry is about one TCR beta chain. Its antigen is not identified. This CDR3 contains 18 residues. V dropped 4 bases and J dropped 4; count of bases not matched to a gene: 13. In germline, CDR1 is LGHNA, CDR2 YSLEER. Produced via immunoSEQ multiplex PCR; TCRdb's table is partial and in-frame only. This sample has more than 65,000 clones, with 75% to 85% found just once. This specimen belongs to a study of OX40 agonist ivuxolimab in advanced cancers. Whole-study context: Three patients, one with hepatocellular carcinoma and two with cutaneous melanoma, achieved partial responses.

Findings and limits, study-wide: Some patients who did not respond also had low normalized T-cell clonal expansion. Individuals who were partial responders at 0.1-3.0 mg/kg had clonal expansion that ranked among the lowest.

This sequence originates from an adult with an advanced solid tumor such as melanoma, head and neck, liver or kidney cancer. Material: CD4+ or CD8+ T cells sorted from blood, obtained in a trial of the OX40 agonist ivuxolimab. The chain is built from TRBV4-3 and TRBJ1-2; 12 bases map to TRBD1. The CDR3 DNA reads TGCGCCAGCAGCCGGGGAACCGGGACAGGGGGCTTAGGCTATGGCTACACCTTC. Amino acids: CASSRGTGTGGLGYGYTF.